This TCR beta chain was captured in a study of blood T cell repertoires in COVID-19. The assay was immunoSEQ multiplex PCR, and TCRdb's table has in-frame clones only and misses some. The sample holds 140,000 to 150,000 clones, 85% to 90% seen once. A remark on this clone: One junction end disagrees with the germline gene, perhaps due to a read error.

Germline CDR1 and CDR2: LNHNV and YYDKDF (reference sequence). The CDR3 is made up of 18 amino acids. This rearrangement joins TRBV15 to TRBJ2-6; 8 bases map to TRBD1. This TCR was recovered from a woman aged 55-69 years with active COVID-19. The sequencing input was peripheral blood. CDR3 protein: CATSRQSRGLSRANVLTF. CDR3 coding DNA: TGTGCCACCAGCAGGCAATCCAGGGGGCTCTCTAGGGCCAACGTCCTGACTTTC.